Listed below are T cell receptor beta chains from one sample, sequenced in a study of cytomegalovirus exposure and HLA in healthy donors. Assay used: immunoSEQ multiplex PCR; TCRdb lists only in-frame clones, some missing. Of 150,000 to 200,000 clones in the sample, roughly 89% were seen once. Sequenced material: PBMCs. Source of these receptors: a woman between 18 and 30 years old in good health and CMV-seropositive. The CDR3 runs from the conserved cysteine through the conserved F or W. The D gene is left open where the match is weak. Size values are once, few and many counts, or a class for expanded clones, and some rows have none.

J gene: TRBJ2-3
V gene: TRBV30
D gene: TRBD2
clone size: .
CDR3 DNA: TGTGCCGAGGGTGGGGGCGAACTAGCGGGAAAAGATACGCAGTATTTT
CDR3 protein: CAEGGGELAGKDTQYF

J gene: TRBJ1-5
V gene: TRBV10-2
D gene: .
clone size: .
CDR3 DNA: TGCGCCAGCAGTGAGTCGCGGGGCGTAAATCAGCCCCAGCATTTT
CDR3 protein: CASSESRGVNQPQHF

J gene: TRBJ2-1
V gene: TRBV29-1
D gene: .
clone size: .
CDR3 DNA: TGCAGCGTCGAATTACAGACCTCCTACAATGAGCAGTTCTTC
CDR3 protein: CSVELQTSYNEQFF

J gene: TRBJ2-3
V gene: TRBV29-1
D gene: TRBD2
clone size: .
CDR3 DNA: TGCAGCGTTGTCCCAGGGGGCTGGGGTGGACTAGCGGGGCGCACAGATACGCAGTATTTT
CDR3 protein: CSVVPGGWGGLAGRTDTQYF

J gene: TRBJ2-6
V gene: TRBV28
D gene: .
clone size: .
CDR3 DNA: TGTGCCAGCAGTCTGCGACATCTCTCTGGGGCCAACGTCCTGACTTTC
CDR3 protein: CASSLRHLSGANVLTF

J gene: TRBJ1-5
V gene: TRBV19
D gene: .
clone size: .
CDR3 DNA: TGTGCCAGTAGTATATGGGCTAATCAGCCCCAGCATTTT
CDR3 protein: CASSIWANQPQHF

J gene: TRBJ1-5
V gene: TRBV28
D gene: TRBD1
clone size: once
CDR3 DNA: TGTGCCAGCAGTTTTTCAGGGGGCGGGCAGCCCCAGCATTTT
CDR3 protein: CASSFSGGGQPQHF

J gene: TRBJ2-2
V gene: TRBV10-3
D gene: TRBD2
clone size: .
CDR3 DNA: TGTGCCATCAGTGAGTACCTAGCGGGAGTCTTCGGGGAGCTGTTTTTT
CDR3 protein: CAISEYLAGVFGELFF

J gene: TRBJ1-1
V gene: TRBV5-1
D gene: .
clone size: once
CDR3 DNA: TGCGCCAGCAGCTTGGAAGGTGGGACACCTCCTTTCTTT
CDR3 protein: CASSLEGGTPPFF

J gene: TRBJ2-1
V gene: TRBV10-1
D gene: TRBD2
clone size: .
CDR3 DNA: TGCGCCAGCCGCTCTGGACTAGCGGGAGGCAATGAGCAGTTCTTC
CDR3 protein: CASRSGLAGGNEQFF

J gene: TRBJ2-7
V gene: TRBV19
D gene: TRBD1
clone size: .
CDR3 DNA: TGTGCCAGTAGCACCAGCCGGGGACAGGTCCTATACGGCGAGCAGTACTTC
CDR3 protein: CASSTSRGQVLYGEQYF

J gene: TRBJ2-5
V gene: TRBV7-2
D gene: TRBD2
clone size: .
CDR3 DNA: TGTGCCAGCAGCTTGCTCGGGACTAGCGGGAGCGTGGAGACCCAGTACTTC
CDR3 protein: CASSLLGTSGSVETQYF

J gene: TRBJ1-2
V gene: TRBV7-9
D gene: .
clone size: .
CDR3 DNA: TGTGCCAGCGGCAGCTATGGCTACACCTTC
CDR3 protein: CASGSYGYTF

J gene: TRBJ2-7
V gene: TRBV10-1
D gene: TRBD2
clone size: .
CDR3 DNA: TGCGCCAGCAGTGAGTCTGGACTAGCGACGACCTACGAGCAGTACTTC
CDR3 protein: CASSESGLATTYEQYF

J gene: TRBJ2-6
V gene: TRBV7-9
D gene: .
clone size: .
CDR3 DNA: TGTGCCAGCAGCTTTCTGGGCTTTAGGGGAGGTGGGGCCAACGTCCTGACTTTC
CDR3 protein: CASSFLGFRGGGANVLTF

J gene: TRBJ1-5
V gene: TRBV30
D gene: TRBD1
clone size: .
CDR3 DNA: TGTGCCTGGAGTATAGACAGGGGTGATCAGCCCCAGCATTTT
CDR3 protein: CAWSIDRGDQPQHF

J gene: TRBJ2-1
V gene: TRBV5-4
D gene: TRBD1
clone size: .
CDR3 DNA: TGTGCCAGCAGCCGGATGATCCCGGGACAGTCGAATGAGCAGTTCTTC
CDR3 protein: CASSRMIPGQSNEQFF

J gene: TRBJ2-3
V gene: TRBV7-3
D gene: TRBD2
clone size: .
CDR3 DNA: TGTGCCAGCAGCGCGGGAGGGTTAGATACGCAGTATTTT
CDR3 protein: CASSAGGLDTQYF

J gene: TRBJ1-1
V gene: TRBV30
D gene: .
clone size: once
CDR3 DNA: TGTGCCTGCCTCCCCCGGGATATGAACACTGAAGCTTTCTTT
CDR3 protein: CACLPRDMNTEAFF

J gene: TRBJ2-1
V gene: TRBV6-5
D gene: TRBD2
clone size: .
CDR3 DNA: TGTGCCAGCAGTCATGGACTAGCGGGAGATTATGAGCAGTTCTTC
CDR3 protein: CASSHGLAGDYEQFF

J gene: TRBJ1-1
V gene: TRBV5-1
D gene: TRBD1
clone size: .
CDR3 DNA: TGCGCCAGCAGCTTGGCAGGGGGCTACACTGAAGCTTTCTTT
CDR3 protein: CASSLAGGYTEAFF

J gene: TRBJ1-1
V gene: TRBV11-3
D gene: .
clone size: .
CDR3 DNA: TGTGCCAGCAGCTTAGAGCCAGGGATAATGGGCACTGAAGCTTTCTTT
CDR3 protein: CASSLEPGIMGTEAFF

J gene: TRBJ2-5
V gene: TRBV27
D gene: TRBD2
clone size: .
CDR3 DNA: TGTGCCAGCAGTTTATCTAGCGGGAGAAGATATCAAGAGACCCAGTACTTC
CDR3 protein: CASSLSSGRRYQETQYF

J gene: TRBJ1-5
V gene: TRBV28
D gene: .
clone size: few
CDR3 DNA: TGTGCCAGCAGTTCACTACAGGGCGTCAATCAGCCCCAGCATTTT
CDR3 protein: CASSSLQGVNQPQHF

J gene: TRBJ2-7
V gene: TRBV19
D gene: TRBD2
clone size: .
CDR3 DNA: TGTGCCAGTAGTTTAGCGGGGGGAGCCTACGAGCAGTACTTC
CDR3 protein: CASSLAGGAYEQYF

J gene: TRBJ2-7
V gene: TRBV7-2
D gene: TRBD2
clone size: .
CDR3 DNA: TGTGCCAGCAGCTCGACTAGCGGGGACTACGAGCAGTACTTC
CDR3 protein: CASSSTSGDYEQYF

J gene: TRBJ2-7
V gene: TRBV7-3
D gene: .
clone size: few
CDR3 DNA: TGTGCCAGCAGCTTAGGGCCGCTCTACGAGCAGTACTTC
CDR3 protein: CASSLGPLYEQYF

J gene: TRBJ2-1
V gene: TRBV11-2
D gene: TRBD2
clone size: .
CDR3 DNA: TGTGCCAGCAGCTTAGTTCTGGGACTAGCGGGAAAGGATGAGCAGTTCTTC
CDR3 protein: CASSLVLGLAGKDEQFF

J gene: TRBJ1-5
V gene: TRBV10-3
D gene: TRBD1
clone size: .
CDR3 DNA: TGTGCCATCAGTCCGGGACAGGTATATCAGCCCCAGCATTTT
CDR3 protein: CAISPGQVYQPQHF

J gene: TRBJ2-7
V gene: TRBV7-9
D gene: .
clone size: once
CDR3 DNA: TGTGCCAGCAGCCTCGGGACTTCATCCTACGAGCAGTACTTC
CDR3 protein: CASSLGTSSYEQYF

J gene: TRBJ1-4
V gene: TRBV2
D gene: TRBD1
clone size: .
CDR3 DNA: TGTGCCAGCAGATCCGGGACAGCCTCAACTAATGAAAAACTGTTTTTT
CDR3 protein: CASRSGTASTNEKLFF

J gene: TRBJ2-2
V gene: TRBV5-4
D gene: .
clone size: .
CDR3 DNA: TGTGCCAGCAGGCCTGCGGACAGAACCACCGGGGAGCTGTTTTTT
CDR3 protein: CASRPADRTTGELFF

J gene: TRBJ1-1
V gene: TRBV11-1
D gene: .
clone size: .
CDR3 DNA: TGTGCCAGCAGCTTGTCTGTAGAGGTGAGGACTGAAGCTTTCTTT
CDR3 protein: CASSLSVEVRTEAFF

J gene: TRBJ2-6
V gene: TRBV10-1
D gene: .
clone size: .
CDR3 DNA: TGCGCCAGCAGTGAGTCCTTAGAACCCTCTGGGGCCAACGTCCTGACTTTC
CDR3 protein: CASSESLEPSGANVLTF

J gene: TRBJ1-1
V gene: TRBV18
D gene: .
clone size: .
CDR3 DNA: TGTGCCAGCTTCCCGGGGGGAGGGGACACTGAAGCTTTCTTT
CDR3 protein: CASFPGGGDTEAFF

J gene: TRBJ2-7
V gene: TRBV7-3
D gene: .
clone size: .
CDR3 DNA: TGTGCCAGCAGCTTACACCCGGGGGACCACTACGAGCAGTACTTC
CDR3 protein: CASSLHPGDHYEQYF

J gene: TRBJ2-6
V gene: TRBV6-1
D gene: .
clone size: once
CDR3 DNA: TGTGCCAGCAGTGGAGGGAGACTCAGCTCTGGGGCCAACGTCCTGACTTTC
CDR3 protein: CASSGGRLSSGANVLTF

J gene: TRBJ1-3
V gene: TRBV30
D gene: .
clone size: .
CDR3 DNA: TGTGCCTGGAGTCTTGACAGGTTCTCTGGAAACACCATATATTTT
CDR3 protein: CAWSLDRFSGNTIYF

J gene: TRBJ2-3
V gene: TRBV2
D gene: TRBD1
clone size: .
CDR3 DNA: TGTGCCAGCAGTGATGAGGACAGGGTCACAGATACGCAGTATTTT
CDR3 protein: CASSDEDRVTDTQYF

J gene: TRBJ1-1
V gene: TRBV27
D gene: TRBD1
clone size: .
CDR3 DNA: TGTGCCAGCAGTTTCACCGGGACAGGGTTAACTGAAGCTTTCTTT
CDR3 protein: CASSFTGTGLTEAFF

J gene: TRBJ2-1
V gene: TRBV5-1
D gene: TRBD2
clone size: .
CDR3 DNA: TGCGCCAGCAGCTTGGGCGCTAGCGGAAATAACAATGAGCAGTTCTTC
CDR3 protein: CASSLGASGNNNEQFF

J gene: TRBJ2-1
V gene: TRBV7-2
D gene: .
clone size: .
CDR3 DNA: TGTGCCAGCAGCTTGAGACAGTGGAACTACAATGAGCAGTTCTTC
CDR3 protein: CASSLRQWNYNEQFF

J gene: TRBJ2-3
V gene: TRBV15
D gene: TRBD1
clone size: .
CDR3 DNA: TGTGCCACCAGCAGAGATCTAGGGACAGGGAACACAGATACGCAGTATTTT
CDR3 protein: CATSRDLGTGNTDTQYF

J gene: TRBJ2-3
V gene: TRBV6-1
D gene: TRBD2
clone size: .
CDR3 DNA: TGTGCCAGCAGTGAACGATCTAGCGGGAGTGGTGGTGCAGATACGCAGTATTTT
CDR3 protein: CASSERSSGSGGADTQYF

J gene: TRBJ1-3
V gene: TRBV28
D gene: TRBD1
clone size: .
CDR3 DNA: TGTGCCAGCAGTTTCTTAGACAGGGTGATTGGAAACACCATATATTTT
CDR3 protein: CASSFLDRVIGNTIYF

J gene: TRBJ2-2
V gene: TRBV19
D gene: .
clone size: once
CDR3 DNA: TGTGCCAGTAGTCCTTACCCGGGCGGGGAGCTGTTTTTT
CDR3 protein: CASSPYPGGELFF

J gene: TRBJ1-5
V gene: TRBV6-1
D gene: .
clone size: .
CDR3 DNA: TGTGCCAGCTTGGTTCTGGCAGGGTCTGAGCAGCCCCAGCATTTT
CDR3 protein: CASLVLAGSEQPQHF

J gene: TRBJ2-3
V gene: TRBV9
D gene: TRBD2
clone size: .
CDR3 DNA: TGTGCCAGCAGCGGAACCCTATCGGGACTAGCGGGCACAGATACGCAGTATTTT
CDR3 protein: CASSGTLSGLAGTDTQYF

J gene: TRBJ2-1
V gene: TRBV28
D gene: .
clone size: few
CDR3 DNA: TGTGCCAGCAGAACCCCATTCGAGGGCGATGAGCAGTTCTTC
CDR3 protein: CASRTPFEGDEQFF

J gene: TRBJ2-5
V gene: TRBV25-1
D gene: TRBD2
clone size: .
CDR3 DNA: TGTGCCAGCAGTGAAGGGAGGGCGGGGGAGACCCAGTACTTC
CDR3 protein: CASSEGRAGETQYF

J gene: TRBJ1-2
V gene: TRBV7-8
D gene: .
clone size: once
CDR3 DNA: TGTGCCAGCAGCTCCGGGGTCTATGGCTACACCTTC
CDR3 protein: CASSSGVYGYTF

J gene: TRBJ1-1
V gene: TRBV11-3
D gene: .
clone size: once
CDR3 DNA: TGTGCCAGCAGCTTCAGCAGTGGGGGGACTGAAGCTTTCTTT
CDR3 protein: CASSFSSGGTEAFF

J gene: TRBJ1-1
V gene: TRBV30
D gene: TRBD1
clone size: .
CDR3 DNA: TGTGCCTGGAGTGAGGACAGGGTTTCGGGAATGAACACTGAAGCTTTCTTT
CDR3 protein: CAWSEDRVSGMNTEAFF

J gene: TRBJ1-1
V gene: TRBV9
D gene: .
clone size: .
CDR3 DNA: TGTGCCAGCAGCGTTCAGGGTAAAACTGAAGCTTTCTTT
CDR3 protein: CASSVQGKTEAFF

J gene: TRBJ2-7
V gene: TRBV6-1
D gene: TRBD1
clone size: .
CDR3 DNA: TGTGCCAGCAGTGAGGGACAGGGGAGTGGTTACGAGCAGTACTTC
CDR3 protein: CASSEGQGSGYEQYF

J gene: TRBJ2-7
V gene: TRBV19
D gene: .
clone size: .
CDR3 DNA: TGTGCCAGTTCGCGGAACGACGAGCAGTACTTC
CDR3 protein: CASSRNDEQYF

J gene: TRBJ1-1
V gene: TRBV7-2
D gene: .
clone size: .
CDR3 DNA: TGTGCCAGCAGCTCGCACCTCACGGGGGCTGAAGCTTTCTTT
CDR3 protein: CASSSHLTGAEAFF

J gene: TRBJ2-7
V gene: TRBV7-3
D gene: .
clone size: .
CDR3 DNA: TGTGCCAGCAGCCCCGACGGGTACGAGCAGTACTTC
CDR3 protein: CASSPDGYEQYF

J gene: TRBJ2-5
V gene: TRBV9
D gene: .
clone size: .
CDR3 DNA: TGTGCCAGTTCGGGGTCCCAAGAGACCCAGTACTTC
CDR3 protein: CASSGSQETQYF

J gene: TRBJ2-1
V gene: TRBV4-3
D gene: .
clone size: .
CDR3 DNA: TGCGCCAGCAGCCAAGGAACAGGTGGCGATGAGCAGTTCTTC
CDR3 protein: CASSQGTGGDEQFF